This T cell receptor beta chain appears in the sequencing data of a study of molecular identifiers for immune sequencing clone quantification. Researchers sorted naive CD8 T cells as cells that were CD8+CD4-CCR7+CD45RA+. Germline V CDR1 and CDR2: MGHRA, YSYEKL. This CDR3 has 20 amino acids. Trimming took 4 bases from V and 0 from J; bases not matched to a gene: 15. This clonotype was seen many times. TCRdb re-called the PCR reads with MiXCR, one entry per CDR3 protein. The sample records 20,000 to 30,000 distinct CDR3 sequences, under 20% being singletons. Sequencing was done on a sample of naive CD8+ T cells from blood, with Jurkat cell RNA spiked in. As to subset: FACS-sorted CD8+CD4-CCR7+CD45RA+ naive T cells. The source of this sequence is a human donor in good health. Some libraries in this study had Jurkat cell RNA spiked in. V and J are TRBV4-1 and TRBJ2-6; the match to TRBD1 covers 7 bases. Written as DNA, the CDR3 is TGCGCCAGCAGCCCTGATCGAGGGGACAGAGACGTCTCTGGGGCCAACGTCCTGACTTTC. Amino acid sequence: CASSPDRGDRDVSGANVLTF.